Detailed here is one T cell receptor beta chain. As yet, its antigen is unknown. The protocol was immunoSEQ multiplex PCR, while the TCRdb copy is restricted to in-frame clones and leaves out a portion. The sample lists 100,000 to 150,000 clones, about four fifths occurring once. The data originate from a study of radiation and T cells in renal cell carcinoma. Study-wide results and caveats: Without pretreatment biopsies, baseline tumor clonotype presence was undetermined.

Time point denoted: blood 2 weeks post-SBRT. Sample treatment: 15 Gy SBRT to primary tumor, nephrectomy 4 weeks later. The tumor was a clear cell renal cell carcinoma. J gave up 6 bases and V 2 bases, and 7 bases lay outside the gene matches. Germline V lookup: CDR1 MNHNS, CDR2 SASEGT. There are 15 residues in the CDR3. The sequenced sample was blood, obtained from a patient whose treatment included radiotherapy and nephrectomy. The J gene is TRBJ1-5, the V gene TRBV6-1; TRBD1 matches at 7 bases. This clonotype was obtained from a middle-aged man with renal cell carcinoma. The CDR3 here is CASSEPPGGFQPQHF. The DNA of the CDR3 is TGTGCCAGCAGTGAACCCCCAGGGGGTTTTCAGCCCCAGCATTTT.